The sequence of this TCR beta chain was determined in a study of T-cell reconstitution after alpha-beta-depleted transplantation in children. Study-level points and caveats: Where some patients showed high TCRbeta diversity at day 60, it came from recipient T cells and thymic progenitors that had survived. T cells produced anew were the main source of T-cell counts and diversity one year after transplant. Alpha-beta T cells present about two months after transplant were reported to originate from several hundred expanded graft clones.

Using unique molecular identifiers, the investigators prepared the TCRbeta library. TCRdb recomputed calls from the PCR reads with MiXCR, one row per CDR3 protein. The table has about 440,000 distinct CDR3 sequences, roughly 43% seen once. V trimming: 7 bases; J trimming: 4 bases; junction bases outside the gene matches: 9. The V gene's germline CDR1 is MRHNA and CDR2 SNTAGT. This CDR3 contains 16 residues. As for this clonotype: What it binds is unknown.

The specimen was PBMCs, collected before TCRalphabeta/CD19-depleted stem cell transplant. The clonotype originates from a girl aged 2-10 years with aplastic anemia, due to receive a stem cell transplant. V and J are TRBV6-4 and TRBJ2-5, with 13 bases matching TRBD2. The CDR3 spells CASTVGLAGERETQYF. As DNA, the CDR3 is TGTGCCAGCACCGTAGGACTAGCGGGGGAACGAGAGACCCAGTACTTC.